These 7 T cell receptor beta chains were sequenced from one sample in a study of T cell responses to AZD1222 COVID-19 vaccine. Measured with immunoSEQ multiplex PCR; TCRdb has only the in-frame clones, and not every one. Of 160,000 or so clones listed, around nine tenths are singletons. The sequences come from peripheral blood, collected on day 0 of AZD1222 vaccination. Receptor source: an adult in good health.

The chain carries TRBV6-2 or TRBV6-3 and TRBJ2-7; 11 bases agree with TRBD1. With V trimmed by 5 bases and J by 4 bases, 4 bases remained unmatched. CDR3 length: 14 amino acids. Germline CDR1 is MNHEY and CDR2 is SVGEGT. The CDR3 sequence is CASSRTGGGYEQYF. In nucleotides, the CDR3 is TGTGCCAGCAGTCGGACAGGGGGCGGATACGAGCAGTACTTC.

The chain is built from TRBV4-1 and TRBJ2-7, with 8 bases that match TRBD2. Germline assignment: CDR1 MGHRA and CDR2 YSYEKL. Germline trimming cut 2 bases from V and 2 bases from J; bases unmatched to any gene: 8. There are 16 residues in the CDR3. The CDR3 coding sequence is TGCGCCAGCAGCCAACTAACTAGCGGTCACCCCTACGAGCAGTACTTC. Its translation: CASSQLTSGHPYEQYF.

The chain is built from TRBV24-1 and TRBJ2-1; TRBD1 aligns across 8 bases. CDR1 is KGHDR and CDR2 is SFDVKD in the germline V gene. The CDR3 totals 19 residues. V shed 4 bases, J shed 0 bases, and the junction held 13 bases outside the gene matches. In DNA form, the CDR3 reads TGTGCCACCAGTGACTCTCCGTGGCAGGGGGCGATCTCCTACAATGAGCAGTTCTTC. Protein product: CATSDSPWQGAISYNEQFF.

The CDR3 coding sequence is TGTGCCAGCAGTTCCAGGTGGAGGGGGACAGGGGGGGCTTCCTACGAGCAGTACTTC. This encodes CASSSRWRGTGGASYEQYF. The chain is built from TRBV27 and TRBJ2-7; 11 nucleotides line up with TRBD1. Losses at the gene ends were 4 bases for V and 1 base for J; bases not matched to a gene: 15. CDR1 is MNHEY, CDR2 SMNVEV, per germline (reference sequence). The CDR3 has 19 residues.

The chain couples TRBV3-1 (or the pseudogene TRBV3-2) to TRBJ2-1; 7 bases are a match to TRBD2. CDR3 length: 16 residues. Trimming removed 1 base from V and 6 bases from J; junction bases left unmatched: 9. Germline CDR1 and CDR2: LGHDT and YNNKEL (reference sequence). This CDR3 reads CASSQGIGRGINEQFF. CDR3 DNA sequence: TGTGCCAGCAGCCAAGGGATTGGGCGGGGGATCAATGAGCAGTTCTTC.

This rearrangement joins TRBV7-9 to TRBJ1-2; no clear D. The V gene lost 4 bases and the J gene lost 1 base, with 13 bases spanning the gap. The CDR3 loop spans 15 amino acids. Per the germline V gene, CDR1 is SEHNR and CDR2 is FQNEAQ (reference sequence). CDR3 loop: CASSSGSGVNYGYTF. The DNA of the CDR3 is TGTGCCAGCAGCTCTGGGTCTGGGGTTAACTATGGCTACACCTTC.

This chain joins TRBV29-1 and TRBJ2-7; D remains ambiguous. CDR3 length: 11 residues. Trimming took off 6 bases at V and 5 bases at J, with 11 bases between the two ends. Germline CDR1 reads SQVTM; CDR2 reads ANQGSEA. The CDR3 DNA reads TGCAGCGTGGGTACTATCCACGAGCAGTACTTC. Its translation is CSVGTIHEQYF.